This T cell receptor beta chain was sequenced during a study of OX40 agonist ivuxolimab in advanced cancers. Overall study: An anti-OX40 (CD134) antibody with agonistic activity, ivuxolimab, was administered to patients.

The CDR3 spans 13 residues. Germline V gives CDR1 GTSNPN, CDR2 SVGIG (reference sequence). Trimming removed 3 bases at V and 7 bases at J, with 13 bases between. Profiled with immunoSEQ multiplex PCR; TCRdb holds only in-frame clones, not every one. The data hold about 90,000 clones, with about 90% observed a single time. J is TRBJ2-1 and V is TRBV30; D call uncertain. The clonotype comes from an adult with an advanced solid tumor such as melanoma, head and neck, liver or kidney cancer. The material was CD4+ or CD8+ T cells sorted from blood, obtained in a trial of the OX40 agonist ivuxolimab. The CDR3 DNA reads as TGTGCCTGGAGAGATAGGGTGGGAAATGAGCAGTTCTTC. Translated, it gives CAWRDRVGNEQFF.